These 4 T cell receptor beta chains came from one sample sequenced in a study of blood T cell repertoires in COVID-19. Only in-frame clones appear in the TCRdb table, and some are missing; sequencing was by immunoSEQ multiplex PCR. Of 140,000 to 150,000 clones in the sample, around 86% were seen once. The specimen sequenced was peripheral blood. All receptors come from a man older than 75 with acute or convalescent COVID-19.

This clone has a single count. V and J are TRBV7-9 and TRBJ2-7; TRBD1 matches 9 bases. Germline CDR1 and CDR2: SEHNR and FQNEAQ (reference sequence). The J segment lost 4 bases and the V segment lost 3 bases, leaving 10 bases of the junction unmatched. The CDR3 totals 16 residues. DNA of the CDR3: TGTGCCAGCAGCTTTTTCCTCGGGACAGGGAAATACGAGCAGTACTTC. This codes for CASSFFLGTGKYEQYF.

This clone was seen a handful of times. The J gene is TRBJ1-5, the V gene TRBV23-1; TRBD1 might be the D (6 bases). TRBV23-1 is an open reading frame whose function is uncertain. CDR3 length: 18 amino acids. V was shortened by 2 bases and J by 0 bases, with 17 bases between the two germline ends. CDR3: CASSQADKRGNSNQPQHF. For the CDR3, the DNA is TGCGCCAGCAGTCAAGCAGATAAAAGGGGGAATAGCAATCAGCCCCAGCATTTT.

This sequence joins TRBV5-1 and TRBJ2-7; 14 bases are shared with TRBD2. The CDR3 length is 15 residues. CDR1 and CDR2 (germline): SGHRS, YFSETQ. The V and J ends lost 5 bases and 4 bases, in that order; junction bases with no gene match: 5. CDR3 nucleotide sequence: TGCGCCAGCAGGGGACTAGCGGGAGAAGAATACGAGCAGTACTTC. Its translation is CASRGLAGEEYEQYF.

This chain links TRBV24-1 with TRBJ1-1, with D hard to call. This CDR3 comprises 14 residues. Trimming shortened V by 4 bases and J by 5 bases, and 13 bases separated the two germline ends. Germline V gene lookup returns CDR1 KGHDR and CDR2 SFDVKD. The chain's CDR3 is CATSEPGSKTEAFF. The CDR3 DNA follows: TGTGCCACCAGTGAGCCCGGGAGTAAAACTGAAGCTTTCTTT.